These 24 T cell receptor beta chains originate from one sample sequenced in a study of prognosis after radiotherapy for stage I lung cancer. Two-round multiplex PCR amplified TCR beta CDR3 from genomic DNA. The use of primers specific to each TRBV and TRBJ gene characterized first-round PCR. TCRdb re-called the multiplex PCR reads through MiXCR, storing one row per CDR3 protein. The sample records more than 20,000 distinct CDR3 sequences, roughly 45% being singletons. The sample in question was PBMCs, obtained before or after stereotactic body radiation therapy (not recorded which). The receptors derive from a donor aged 50 or older with non-small cell lung cancer.

By sample fraction, this clonotype is medium-sized. V usage is TRBV28 and J usage is TRBJ2-7; D uncertain. The CDR3 runs to 8 residues. The V end was cut by 9 bases, the J end by 6 bases, with 3 bases between. CDR1 and CDR2 (germline): MDHEN, SYDVKM. CDR3 sequence reads: CARGEQYF. CDR3 in DNA: TGTGCCAGGGGCGAGCAGTACTTC.

This clonotype was counted many times. The V gene is TRBV5-6, the J gene TRBJ1-5; D is uncertain. Germline V gene sequence: CDR1 SGHDT, CDR2 YYEEEE. Trimming removed 1 base from V and 4 bases from J, with 6 bases in between. This CDR3 has 13 amino acids. DNA of the CDR3: TGTGCCAGCAGCTTGTTGGGGAATCAGCCCCAGCATTTT. It codes for CASSLLGNQPQHF.

This clonotype has a count of ten or more. The rearrangement links TRBV19 to TRBJ2-6; D gene ambiguous. V lost 7 bases and J 0 bases, leaving 4 bases between the germline ends. This CDR3 has 13 amino acids. Germline CDR1 reads LNHDA; CDR2 reads SQIVND (reference sequence). The DNA for the CDR3 is TGTGCCAGTAAGGTCTCTGGGGCCAACGTCCTGACTTTC. It is translated as CASKVSGANVLTF.

The chain joins TRBV9 to TRBJ2-7; 7 nucleotides match TRBD2. Trimming took 8 bases from V and 2 from J; bases not matched to a gene: 10. Germline loops: CDR1 SGDLS, CDR2 YYNGEE. There are 14 residues in the CDR3. The CDR3 here is CASGGAGSPYEQYF. The CDR3, as DNA: TGTGCCAGTGGAGGAGCGGGGAGCCCCTACGAGCAGTACTTC.

In this sample, this clonotype turned up once. One end of the junction is discordant with germline, which a read error may explain. V usage is TRBV7-2 and J usage is TRBJ2-3; 11 nucleotides align to TRBD2. CDR1 is SGHTA, CDR2 FQGNSA, per germline. This CDR3 is built from 16 residues. The CDR3: CNSSAGLAESTDTQYF. For the CDR3, the DNA is TGTAACAGCAGCGCGGGACTAGCGGAGTCCACAGATACGCAGTATTTT. Variable domain in full (rest from reference TRBV7-2 and TRBJ2-3): GAGVSQSPSNKVTEKGKDVELRCDPISGHTALYWYRQSLGQGLEFLIYFQGNSAPDKSGLPSDRFSAERTGGSVSTLTIQRTQQEDSAVYLCNSSAGLAESTDTQYFGPGTRLTVL.

CDR3 amino acids: CASSHWDEQFF. CDR3 nucleotide sequence: TGTGCCAGCAGTCACTGGGATGAGCAGTTCTTC. J is TRBJ2-1 and V is TRBV12-3 or TRBV12-4, with D unclear. This CDR3 comprises 11 residues. Trimming shortened V by 5 bases and J by 8 bases, and 7 bases separated the two germline ends.

This rearrangement joins TRBV6-1 to TRBJ2-3; 9 nucleotides agree with TRBD2. Trimming cost V 8 bases and J 3 bases; bases outside gene matches: 12. This CDR3 has 16 amino acids. Germline V CDR1 and CDR2: MNHNS, SASEGT. The CDR3 reads CASPRLAERGTDTQYF. CDR3 DNA sequence: TGTGCCAGCCCCCGACTAGCGGAGAGGGGGACAGATACGCAGTATTTT.

This clonotype was observed many times. The CDR3 is CASSNGLGPTGELFF. For the CDR3, the DNA is TGTGCCAGCAGCAACGGGCTCGGGCCCACCGGGGAGCTGTTTTTT. V and J are TRBV5-5 and TRBJ2-2, with unresolved D. Trimming left V 4 bases short and J 4 bases short, with 14 bases between. Germline CDR1 reads SGHKS; CDR2 reads YYEKEE (reference sequence). The CDR3 runs 15 residues.

This chain connects TRBV28 to TRBJ1-2; possibly TRBD1 for D (5 bases). CDR1 MDHEN and CDR2 SYDVKM come from the germline V gene. Trimming shortened V by 6 bases and J by 7 bases, and 15 bases separated the two germline ends. This CDR3 is built from 13 residues. The CDR3 nucleotides read TGTGCCAGCAGATCCGACAGTTACCGTGGCTACACCTTC. Translating it yields CASRSDSYRGYTF.

This clonotype is classed as medium-sized (0.01 to 0.1%). The chain recombines TRBV6-1 with TRBJ2-1; TRBD2 aligns across 15 bases. V trimming: 4 bases; J trimming: 7 bases; junction bases outside the gene matches: 2. CDR1 MNHNS and CDR2 SASEGT come from the germline V gene. The CDR3 has 15 amino acids. For the CDR3, the DNA is TGTGCCAGCAGTGTTGGGACTAGCGGGAGGAATGAGCAGTTCTTC. Its translation is CASSVGTSGRNEQFF.

This clonotype was counted at least ten times. The chain employs TRBV20-1 and TRBJ2-2; tentative D call: TRBD2 (6 bases). The CDR3 runs to 14 residues. Trimming removed 4 bases at V and 1 base at J, with 10 bases between. The germline CDR1 and CDR2 sequences are DFQATT and SNEGSKA (reference sequence). The CDR3 DNA reads TGCAGTGCTAAGAGTAGCGGGAACACCGGGGAGCTGTTTTTT. It specifies CSAKSSGNTGELFF.

This clonotype is categorized as medium-sized (0.01 to 0.1%). The chain links TRBV11-2 to TRBJ2-1; 7 bases map to TRBD1. With V trimmed by 0 bases and J by 10 bases, 6 bases remained unmatched. This CDR3 is built from 14 residues. CDR1 SGHAT and CDR2 FQNNGV come from the germline V gene. CDR3 protein: CASSLEGQIGEQFF. DNA of the CDR3: TGTGCCAGCAGCTTAGAGGGACAGATTGGGGAGCAGTTCTTC.

This clonotype is categorized as medium-sized. This chain joins TRBV11-3 and TRBJ2-7; D is unclear. The length of the CDR3 is 13 residues. Trimming shortened V by 2 bases and J by 2 bases, and 7 bases separated the two germline ends. CDR1 SGHNT and CDR2 YENEEA come from the germline V gene. CDR3 protein: CASSLWHPYEQYF. CDR3 nucleotide sequence: TGTGCCAGCAGCTTATGGCACCCCTACGAGCAGTACTTC.

This clonotype has at least ten counts. In DNA form, the CDR3 reads TGTGCCAGCAGCCCAGCCCCGCTATACGAGCAGTACTTC. It specifies CASSPAPLYEQYF. The chain combines TRBV11-2 with TRBJ2-7; D is undetermined. The germline V gene has CDR1 SGHAT and CDR2 FQNNGV. This CDR3 has 13 amino acids. Trimming left V 5 bases short and J 4 bases short, with 12 bases between. Full variable domain (missing parts from reference TRBV11-2 and TRBJ2-7): EAGVAQSPRYKIIEKRQSVAFWCNPISGHATLYWYQQILGQGPKLLIQFQNNGVVDDSQLPKDRFSAERLKGVDSTLKIQPAKLEDSAVYLCASSPAPLYEQYFGPGTRLTVT.

This clonotype was picked up one time. A far larger clone differs by one base, so this is likely a read error. CDR3 sequence (DNA): TGTGCCAGCAGTTACGACGTACTAGCGGGAGGGGCCGGGGAGCTGTTTTTT. Amino acid sequence: CASSYDVLAGGAGELFF. The J gene is TRBJ2-2, the V gene TRBV6-8; 13 nucleotides align to TRBD2. The CDR3 is made up of 17 amino acids. V lost 2 bases, J lost 6 bases, and 6 bases stayed unmatched. CDR1 is MNHGY and CDR2 is SAAAGT in the germline V gene.

With respect to this clonotype: This may come from a read error, since a much larger clone is one base off. CDR3 residues: CASISPGGEAYNEQFF. The CDR3 DNA sequence: TGTGCCAGCATCTCCCCGGGGGGGGAGGCATACAATGAGCAGTTCTTC. J is TRBJ2-1 and V is TRBV6-2 or TRBV6-3, with 8 bases identical to TRBD2. CDR1 and CDR2 from the germline V gene are MNHEY and SVGEGT. This CDR3 comprises 16 residues. V was clipped by 7 bases and J by 4 bases; unmatched bases: 12.

Note on this clonotype: Relative to the germline gene, one junction end is altered; a read error may explain this. CDR3 sequence reads: CATWTGGRYEHHF. CDR3 DNA sequence: TGTGCCACCTGGACAGGGGGCAGGTACGAGCATCACTTC. The genes are TRBV28 and TRBJ2-7; 11 bases are a match to TRBD1. Per germline, CDR1 MDHEN and CDR2 SYDVKM. This CDR3 has 13 amino acids.

This chain uses TRBV6-1 with TRBJ2-1; no reliable D call. CDR3 length equals 13 residues. V shed 7 bases and J shed 6 bases, with 13 bases lying between them. Germline loops: CDR1 MNHNS, CDR2 SASEGT. The CDR3 loop is CASKSSGGNEQFF. CDR3 nucleotide sequence: TGTGCCAGCAAATCCTCCGGCGGCAATGAGCAGTTCTTC.

CDR3 nucleotide sequence: TGTGCCTGCCGTTTGGGGGTCGGGTCACCCCTCCACTTT. Its protein is CACRLGVGSPLHF. J is TRBJ1-6 and V is TRBV12-3 or TRBV12-4; maybe TRBD1 (5 bases). The CDR3 is made up of 13 amino acids. The V gene lost 11 bases and the J gene lost 10 bases, with 18 bases spanning the gap.

This clonotype rates as medium-sized. The chain combines TRBV9 with TRBJ2-2; D is unclear. This CDR3 has 13 amino acids. V lost 1 base, J lost 6 bases, and 7 bases lay in between. Germline values: CDR1 SGDLS, CDR2 YYNGEE. The CDR3 protein is CASSVSSAGELFF. The CDR3 coding sequence is TGTGCCAGCAGCGTATCCTCGGCCGGGGAGCTGTTTTTT.

This clonotype showed up just a few times. V usage is TRBV2 and J usage is TRBJ2-4; no firm D call. With 6 bases removed from V and 0 bases from J, the gap between germline ends came to 12 bases. The CDR3 spans 15 residues. In germline, CDR1 is SNHLY, CDR2 FYNNEI. CDR3 protein: CASREPQLAKNIQYF. The CDR3 nucleotides read TGTGCCAGCAGGGAGCCACAGTTAGCCAAAAACATTCAGTACTTC.

This clonotype was observed many times. This sequence joins TRBV15 and TRBJ2-2; D not certain. CDR1 LNHNV and CDR2 YYDKDF come from the germline V gene (reference sequence). Trimming took off 2 bases at V and 1 base at J, with 8 bases between the two ends. This CDR3 is 15 amino acids long. CDR3 nucleotides: TGTGCCACCAGCAGATTCGAGCTGAACACCGGGGAGCTGTTTTTT. This encodes CATSRFELNTGELFF.

As to this clonotype: This is likely an artifact of a read error, given a far larger clone one base away. The chain joins TRBV11-3 to TRBJ2-1; D is perhaps TRBD1 or TRBD2 (5 bases each). Trimming cost V 2 bases and J 1 base, with 15 bases left between them. Germline CDR1 SGHNT, CDR2 YENEEA. The CDR3 covers 17 residues. The DNA of the CDR3 is TGTGCCAGCAGCTTAAGGGGCGGGCCTGGATCCTACAATGAGCAGTTCTTC. Translation gives CASSLRGGPGSYNEQFF.

This clonotype has only a few counts. Just one base apart from a much larger clone, this may be a read error. Likely a read error: the CDR3 ends without its conserved phenylalanine or tryptophan. This chain joins TRBV29-1 and TRBJ1-6, with a possible D match to TRBD1 (5 bases). CDR3 length: 13 residues. The ends were cut back, 4 bases at V and 8 bases at J, with 12 bases in the middle. The germline gives CDR1 SQVTM, CDR2 ANQGSEA. CDR3 sequence: CSVVGVSDSPLHL. For the CDR3, the DNA is TGCAGCGTTGTAGGGGTCTCGGATTCACCCCTCCACCTT.